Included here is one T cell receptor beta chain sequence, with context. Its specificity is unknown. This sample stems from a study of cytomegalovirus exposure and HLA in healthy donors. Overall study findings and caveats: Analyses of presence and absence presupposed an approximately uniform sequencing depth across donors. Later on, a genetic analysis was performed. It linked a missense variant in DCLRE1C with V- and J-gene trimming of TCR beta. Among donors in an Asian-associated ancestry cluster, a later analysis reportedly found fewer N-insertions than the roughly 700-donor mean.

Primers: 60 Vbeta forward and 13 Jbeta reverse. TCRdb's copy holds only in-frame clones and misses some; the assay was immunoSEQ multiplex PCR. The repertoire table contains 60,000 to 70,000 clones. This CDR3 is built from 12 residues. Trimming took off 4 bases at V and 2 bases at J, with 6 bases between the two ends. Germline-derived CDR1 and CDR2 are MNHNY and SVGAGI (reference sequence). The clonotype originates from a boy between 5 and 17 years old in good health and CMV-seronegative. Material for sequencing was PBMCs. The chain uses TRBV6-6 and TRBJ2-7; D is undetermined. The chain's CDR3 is CASSSSTYEQYF. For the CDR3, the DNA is TGTGCCAGCAGTTCCAGTACCTACGAGCAGTACTTC.